These 19 T cell receptor beta chains were all obtained from the same sample, sequenced in a study of T cell repertoires in cytomegalovirus infection. TCRdb recomputed calls from the reads with MiXCR, one row per CDR3 protein. This table holds about 450,000 distinct CDR3 sequences, 30% to 40% found once. The source material was PBMCs. The receptors come from a human donor in good health (CMV status not recorded). Some clones in this sample may be carry-over from other donors' samples.

The chain carries TRBV28 and TRBJ1-1, with a possible D match to TRBD1 (5 bases). Germline V gene lookup returns CDR1 MDHEN and CDR2 SYDVKM. V lost 6 bases and J lost 1, with 12 bases in between. This CDR3 contains 14 residues. DNA of the CDR3: TGTGCCAGCAGAAAATTGACAGCGAACACTGAAGCTTTCTTT. Translated, it gives CASRKLTANTEAFF.

This clonotype was seen only a few times. The J gene is TRBJ1-1, the V gene TRBV28; D might be TRBD1 (5 bases). CDR3 length: 16 amino acids. With 5 bases removed from V and 2 bases from J, the gap between germline ends came to 18 bases. The germline V gene encodes CDR1 MDHEN and CDR2 SYDVKM. The CDR3 sequence: CASSVFPTGSNTEAFF. In nucleotides, the CDR3 is TGTGCCAGCAGTGTTTTCCCTACAGGATCCAACACTGAAGCTTTCTTT.

The CDR3 DNA reads TGCAGCGTTCGGACAGGGGGCGAGGTGTCCGGGGAGCTGTTTTTT. It translates to CSVRTGGEVSGELFF. The chain couples TRBV29-1 to TRBJ2-2; TRBD1 matches at 11 bases. CDR1 is SQVTM, CDR2 ANQGSEA, per germline. The CDR3 runs to 15 residues. The trim removed 5 bases at V and 6 bases at J, leaving 8 bases unmatched.

This clonotype was counted ten times or more. The chain has TRBV27 and TRBJ1-2; 8 bases agree with TRBD1. Germline V CDR1 and CDR2: MNHEY, SMNVEV (reference sequence). Germline trimming cut 3 bases from V and 4 bases from J; bases unmatched to any gene: 7. This CDR3 has 15 amino acids. The CDR3 DNA is TGTGCCAGCAGTTTGTCAGGGGGCGCACTCTATGGCTACACCTTC. Protein product: CASSLSGGALYGYTF.

This clonotype was observed a few times. The genes are TRBV6-1 and TRBJ2-7, with 8 bases matching TRBD1. This CDR3 comprises 15 residues. Germline lookup yields CDR1 MNHNS and CDR2 SASEGT. V trimming: 7 bases; J trimming: 4 bases; junction bases outside the gene matches: 12. CDR3 loop: CASTPETGQGYEQYF. In DNA form, the CDR3 reads TGTGCCAGCACTCCTGAAACCGGACAGGGTTACGAGCAGTACTTC.

This clonotype has just a few counts. This chain connects TRBV12-3 or TRBV12-4 to TRBJ1-2, with D perhaps matching TRBD1 (5 bases). Trimming removed 7 bases at V and 2 bases at J, with 8 bases between. There are 12 residues in the CDR3. Here the CDR3 reads CASKGENYGYTF. The CDR3 nucleotides are TGTGCCAGCAAAGGGGAGAACTATGGCTACACCTTC.

The CDR3 DNA follows: TGTGCCAGCCGGTCCAGGGAGAACACTGAAGCTTTCTTT. This sequence encodes CASRSRENTEAFF. The rearrangement links TRBV27 to TRBJ1-1, with D possibly matching TRBD1 (5 bases). CDR3 size: 13 residues. CDR1 MNHEY and CDR2 SMNVEV come from the germline V gene (reference sequence). The V and J ends lost 8 bases and 1 base respectively, with 11 bases between them.

The V gene is TRBV11-2, the J gene TRBJ1-1; the match to TRBD1 covers 7 bases. Germline V gene sequence: CDR1 SGHAT, CDR2 FQNNGV. V gave up 1 base and J gave up 7 bases; unmatched junction bases: 3. This CDR3 is 13 amino acids long. CDR3 in amino acids: CASSLVTGDEAFF. The CDR3 nucleotides are TGTGCCAGCAGCTTAGTTACAGGGGATGAAGCTTTCTTT.

The V gene is TRBV14, the J gene TRBJ2-3; 7 bases are a match to TRBD1. CDR1 is SGHDN and CDR2 is FVKESK in the germline V gene. J lost 6 bases, V lost 3 bases, and 6 bases had no gene match. This CDR3 is 14 amino acids long. CDR3 in amino acids: CASSQPDRADTQYF. The CDR3 DNA sequence: TGTGCCAGCAGCCAGCCCGACAGGGCGGATACGCAGTATTTT. Using reference TRBV14 and TRBJ2-3 for the parts outside the CDR3, the full variable domain is EAGVTQFPSHSVIEKGQTVTLRCDPISGHDNLYWYRRVMGKEIKFLLHFVKESKQDESGMPNNRFLAERTGGTYSTLKVQPAELEDSGVYFCASSQPDRADTQYFGPGTRLTVL.

Turning to this clonotype: The conserved closing phenylalanine or tryptophan is absent in this CDR3, likely reflecting a read error. The chain links TRBV7-2 to TRBJ2-5; 8 nucleotides align to TRBD1. With V trimmed by 5 bases and J by 1 base, 3 bases remained unmatched. CDR1 is SGHTA and CDR2 is FQGNSA in the germline V gene. The CDR3 length is 14 residues. The CDR3 nucleotides read TGTGCCAGCAGCGTAGGACAGGGCCAAGAGACCCAGTACTTG. It encodes CASSVGQGQETQYL.

The J gene is TRBJ2-7, the V gene TRBV20-1, with D perhaps TRBD2 (6 bases). V was shortened by 6 bases and J by 2 bases, with 11 bases between the two germline ends. The CDR3 extends over 12 amino acids. The germline CDR1 and CDR2 sequences are DFQATT and SNEGSKA (reference sequence). As DNA, the CDR3 is TGCAGTGCCAGGCCGGGGGCCTACGAGCAGTACTTC. The encoded protein is CSARPGAYEQYF.

The V and J genes are TRBV6-6 and TRBJ2-5; D possibly corresponds to TRBD1 (6 bases). In germline, CDR1 is MNHNY, CDR2 SVGAGI (reference sequence). The CDR3 is 16 amino acids. Trimming removed 8 bases at V and 5 bases at J, with 24 bases between. The CDR3 nucleotides are TGTGCCAGCCGCCGGCCCGGCAGGGGTGGGGAGGAGACCCAGTACTTC. Protein: CASRRPGRGGEETQYF.

This clonotype was recorded many times. The rearrangement uses TRBV7-6 and TRBJ2-5, with D perhaps matching TRBD2 (6 bases). Germline V CDR1 and CDR2: SGHVS, FNYEAQ. The CDR3 contains 14 residues. V was pared by 1 base and J by 5 bases, with 11 bases between. Written as DNA, the CDR3 is TGTGCCAGCAGCTTAGACCGGGGGAGGGAGACCCAGTACTTC. Its translation is CASSLDRGRETQYF.

This clonotype occurred a few times. CDR3 region: CASSQRGGAGELFF. CDR3 nucleotides: TGCGCCAGCAGCCAACGCGGGGGGGCCGGGGAGCTGTTTTTT. The rearrangement links TRBV4-1 to TRBJ2-2, with 9 bases identical to TRBD2. CDR3 size: 14 residues. CDR1 is MGHRA, CDR2 YSYEKL, per germline. V lost 2 bases and J lost 6; bases outside the gene matches: 1.

This chain joins TRBV18 and TRBJ1-1; TRBD1 aligns across 8 bases. The germline CDR1 and CDR2 sequences are KGHSH and LQKENI. The CDR3 extends over 17 amino acids. V dropped 4 bases and J dropped 1; count of bases not matched to a gene: 11. DNA for the CDR3: TGTGCCAGCTCACTGTCCAGGACAGGGAGGGAGAACACTGAAGCTTTCTTT. Amino acids: CASSLSRTGRENTEAFF.

Note on this clonotype: Sequence at one end of the junction differs from germline and may be a read error. The chain combines TRBV6-2 or TRBV6-3 with TRBJ2-7; D gene ambiguous. The CDR3 has 13 amino acids. Germline CDR1 and CDR2: MNHEY and SVGEGT. CDR3 region: CAISEQNPYEQYF. In DNA form, the CDR3 reads TGTGCCATCAGTGAACAGAATCCCTACGAGCAGTACTTC.

V gene TRBV6-6 combines with J gene TRBJ2-1; a weak D match, TRBD2 (5 bases). CDR1 and CDR2 (germline): MNHNY, SVGAGI (reference sequence). V was trimmed by 6 bases and J by 2 bases, leaving 14 bases between them. This CDR3 comprises 15 residues. The CDR3 nucleotides read TGTGCCAGCAGCCCATGGGGAGCGACCTACAATGAGCAGTTCTTC. Amino acid sequence: CASSPWGATYNEQFF.

In its sample, this clonotype was seen many times. The chain carries TRBV20-1 and TRBJ1-5; perhaps TRBD1 as D (5 bases). Between the trimmed V and J ends, which lost 2 bases and 6 bases, there was a span of 17 bases. The CDR3 spans 15 residues. Germline V gene lookup returns CDR1 DFQATT and CDR2 SNEGSKA (reference sequence). The DNA of the CDR3 is TGCAGTGCTAGATTCCCCGGGGGGGATGTTCAGCCCCAGCATTTT. Protein sequence: CSARFPGGDVQPQHF.

The gene calls are TRBV27 and TRBJ2-1, with D unresolved. The germline V gene has CDR1 MNHEY and CDR2 SMNVEV (reference sequence). Trimming left V 3 bases short and J 8 bases short, with 5 bases between. This CDR3 comprises 11 residues. The CDR3 loop reads CASSLYDEQFF. As DNA, the CDR3 is TGTGCCAGCAGTTTGTACGATGAGCAGTTCTTC.